This T cell receptor beta chain was observed in a study of cytomegalovirus exposure and HLA in healthy donors. The primer mix had 60 Vbeta and 13 Jbeta primers. Repertoires were generated with immunoSEQ multiplex PCR, while TCRdb's copy carries only in-frame clones and drops some. The table includes 150,000 to 200,000 clones, 82% detected once. CDR3 length: 14 residues. Trimming removed 5 bases from V and 6 bases from J; junction bases left unmatched: 3. Germline V gene data show CDR1 as MNHEY and CDR2 as SVGAGI. This clone was recorded a few times. This receptor was obtained from a man between 40 and 49 years old in good health and CMV-seronegative. The chain links TRBV6-5 to TRBJ1-5, with 11 bases that match TRBD1. What was sequenced was PBMCs. The CDR3 sequence is CASSGGTGGQPQHF. DNA of the CDR3: TGTGCCAGCAGTGGTGGGACAGGGGGTCAGCCCCAGCATTTT.